The 20 T cell receptor beta chains below were found in one sample sequenced in a study of vaccination and CD4 T cells after COVID-19. TCRdb fed the PCR reads into MiXCR, producing one record per CDR3 protein. In the table there are roughly 14,000 distinct CDR3 sequences, roughly 71% of which are singletons. The material was CD4+ T cells from blood, obtained after SARS-CoV-2 vaccination. Receptors were obtained from a human donor who had recovered from COVID-19.

The V gene is TRBV5-6, the J gene TRBJ1-6; possible D gene TRBD1, 6 bases. The CDR3 extends over 15 amino acids. V gave up 1 base and J gave up 7 bases, with 12 bases separating them. Per germline, CDR1 SGHDT and CDR2 YYEEEE. The CDR3: CASSLMGGGNSPLHF. The CDR3 coding sequence is TGTGCCAGCAGCTTGATGGGAGGGGGGAATTCACCCCTCCACTTT. The full variable domain, with the rest looked up from reference TRBV5-6 and TRBJ1-6, is DAGVTQSPTHLIKTRGQQVTLRCSPKSGHDTVSWYQQALGQGPQFIFQYYEEEERQRGNFPDRFSGHQFPNYSSELNVNALLLGDSALYLCASSLMGGGNSPLHFGNGTRLTVT.

The chain couples TRBV2 to TRBJ1-2; TRBD1 might be the D (5 bases). The V end was cut by 5 bases, the J end by 7 bases, with 14 bases between. This CDR3 contains 13 residues. In germline, CDR1 is SNHLY, CDR2 FYNNEI. The chain's CDR3 is CASSIWQGFGYTF. The CDR3 DNA reads as TGTGCCAGCAGTATCTGGCAGGGATTTGGCTACACCTTC.

The rearrangement joins TRBV6-1 to TRBJ1-2, with D possibly matching TRBD1 (5 bases). The CDR3 is made up of 15 amino acids. Germline V gene sequence: CDR1 MNHNS, CDR2 SASEGT. The ends were cut back, 5 bases at V and 3 bases at J, with 16 bases in the middle. CDR3 bases: TGTGCCAGCAGTCGAGTGGCAGGGTCGGACTATGGCTACACCTTC. Translating gives CASSRVAGSDYGYTF.

This clonotype was counted once. The chain is built from TRBV6-1 and TRBJ2-5; 9 nucleotides align to TRBD2. This CDR3 spans 14 amino acids. After removal of 5 bases from V and 5 bases from J, the junction contained 6 bases not matched to a gene. The V gene's germline CDR1 is MNHNS and CDR2 SASEGT. CDR3 coding DNA: TGTGCCAGCAGTCCGACTAGCGGCTCGGAGACCCAGTACTTC. Translation gives CASSPTSGSETQYF.

This clonotype was picked up a small number of times. This chain links TRBV5-1 with TRBJ2-7; no clear D. The CDR3 is made up of 15 amino acids. Germline CDR1 SGHRS, CDR2 YFSETQ. The ends were cut back, 4 bases at V and 0 bases at J, with 14 bases in the middle. The DNA of the CDR3 is TGCGCCAGCAGCCCGTCGGAGTTAAGCTCCTACGAGCAGTACTTC. This codes for CASSPSELSSYEQYF.

CDR3 protein: CAWSVSSGSVVEAFF. CDR3 DNA: TGTGCCTGGAGTGTATCATCAGGGAGTGTTGTTGAAGCTTTCTTT. This chain links TRBV30 with TRBJ1-1; D perhaps matches TRBD1 (5 bases). V lost 0 bases to trimming and J lost 7 bases, with 18 bases between them. There are 15 residues in the CDR3. The germline V gene has CDR1 GTSNPN and CDR2 SVGIG (reference sequence).

The chain employs TRBV11-2 and TRBJ2-7, with 11 bases lining up with TRBD2. V gave up 2 bases and J gave up 0 bases; unmatched junction bases: 9. This CDR3 is built from 18 residues. The germline gives CDR1 SGHAT, CDR2 FQNNGV. The DNA of the CDR3 is TGTGCCAGCAGCTTATTCCCTGGGGGACTAGCGGCCTCCTACGAGCAGTACTTC. This gives the protein CASSLFPGGLAASYEQYF.

The chain has TRBV5-6 and TRBJ2-5; 7 nucleotides align to TRBD1. CDR3 size: 14 residues. Looked up from germline, CDR1 is SGHDT and CDR2 is YYEEEE. J was trimmed by 5 bases and V by 5 bases; bases with no gene match: 9. The CDR3 coding sequence is TGTGCCAGCAGTCCCCCCCCGGACAGGGAGACCCAGTACTTC. Protein product: CASSPPPDRETQYF.

CDR3 in DNA: TGTGCCAGCAGTGACTCGTGGAACACCGGGGAGCTGTTTTTT. Its translation: CASSDSWNTGELFF. The chain links TRBV6-4 to TRBJ2-2; D is ambiguous. The germline CDR1 and CDR2 sequences are MRHNA and SNTAGT. The ends were cut back, 0 bases at V and 1 base at J, with 3 bases in the middle. The CDR3 consists of 14 residues.

The gene calls are TRBV7-6 and TRBJ2-7, with a tentative D call TRBD1 (6 bases). Germline V gene sequence: CDR1 SGHVS, CDR2 FNYEAQ. Trimming took off 3 bases at V and 3 bases at J, with 9 bases between the two ends. The CDR3 covers 13 residues. The CDR3 DNA follows: TGTGCCAGCAGCTTCGAACAGGGCTACGAGCAGTACTTC. Amino acid sequence: CASSFEQGYEQYF.

This clonotype was recorded once. This chain links TRBV11-3 with TRBJ2-6; perhaps TRBD2 as D (7 bases). Trimming took off 4 bases at V and 4 bases at J, with 23 bases between the two ends. The CDR3 consists of 19 residues. Germline V gives CDR1 SGHNT, CDR2 YENEEA. The CDR3 here is CASSSPPSIGGPGANVLTF. In DNA, the CDR3 is TGTGCCAGCAGCTCCCCACCATCGATCGGGGGGCCGGGGGCCAACGTCCTGACTTTC.

This clonotype appeared a few times. The V gene is TRBV5-8, the J gene TRBJ2-1, with 13 bases identical to TRBD2. There are 16 residues in the CDR3. Germline CDR1 is SGHTS and CDR2 is YDEGEE. J was trimmed by 3 bases and V by 4 bases; bases with no gene match: 4. The CDR3 protein is CASSRTSGRDYNEQFF. The CDR3 coding sequence is TGTGCCAGCAGCCGGACTAGCGGGAGAGACTACAATGAGCAGTTCTTC.

This CDR3 reads CSARPRQGLYGYTF. CDR3 DNA: TGCAGTGCTAGGCCCAGACAGGGATTATATGGCTACACCTTC. V is TRBV20-1 and J is TRBJ1-2; 7 bases are a match to TRBD1. The V segment lost 3 bases and the J segment 5 bases; nucleotides outside the gene matches: 9. The V gene's germline CDR1 is DFQATT and CDR2 SNEGSKA (reference sequence). The CDR3 is made up of 14 amino acids.

This clonotype was observed a handful of times. V usage is TRBV19 and J usage is TRBJ1-2, with TRBD1 identical over 8 bases. After removal of 5 bases from V and 5 bases from J, the junction contained 7 bases not matched to a gene. Looked up from germline, CDR1 is LNHDA and CDR2 is SQIVND (reference sequence). The CDR3 totals 14 residues. CDR3 in amino acids: CASSVDRDSYGYTF. The CDR3 DNA sequence: TGTGCCAGTAGTGTGGACAGGGATTCGTATGGCTACACCTTC.

The J gene is TRBJ1-1, the V gene TRBV20-1; TRBD1 matches at 7 bases. Germline V gene data show CDR1 as DFQATT and CDR2 as SNEGSKA (reference sequence). The V gene end was trimmed by 0 bases and the J gene end by 4 bases; junction bases not matched to a gene: 5. This CDR3 spans 14 amino acids. The CDR3 bases are TGCAGTGCTAGAGAAGGGGGCGCTATCACTGAAGCTTTCTTT. Translated, it gives CSAREGGAITEAFF.

The rearrangement joins TRBV6-1 to TRBJ1-1; D is uncertain. Germline CDR1 MNHNS, CDR2 SASEGT. The V end lost 3 bases, the J end lost 1 base, and 9 bases lay between the germline ends. The CDR3 extends over 14 amino acids. CDR3 loop: CASSERWENTEAFF. DNA of the CDR3: TGTGCCAGCAGTGAGCGGTGGGAGAACACTGAAGCTTTCTTT.

This clonotype was observed a handful of times. This chain links TRBV7-3 with TRBJ2-5, with 9 bases lining up with TRBD2. There are 15 residues in the CDR3. Germline assignment: CDR1 SGHTA and CDR2 FQGTGA. The V gene end was trimmed by 3 bases and the J gene end by 5 bases; junction bases not matched to a gene: 7. In DNA, the CDR3 is TGTGCCAGCAGCTTGGTTAGCGGGAGTTGGGAGACCCAGTACTTC. Translating it yields CASSLVSGSWETQYF.

V usage is TRBV20-1 and J usage is TRBJ2-3, with D unresolved. The CDR3 is 12 amino acids. Germline V lookup: CDR1 DFQATT, CDR2 SNEGSKA (reference sequence). V lost 3 bases and J 5 bases, leaving 9 bases between the germline ends. The CDR3 loop reads CSASPVLDTQYF. For the CDR3, the DNA is TGCAGTGCTAGTCCGGTCCTAGATACGCAGTATTTT.

V gene TRBV7-9 combines with J gene TRBJ1-5; the D gene is possibly TRBD1 (6 bases). Germline loops: CDR1 SEHNR, CDR2 FQNEAQ (reference sequence). The CDR3 contains 14 residues. V was cut by 3 bases and J by 9 bases, with 15 bases left in between. In DNA, the CDR3 is TGTGCCAGCAGCTTGGGGGGCGTAGATCGGCCCCAGCATTTT. It translates to CASSLGGVDRPQHF.

The chain recombines TRBV20-1 with TRBJ2-4; TRBD1 agrees at 8 bases. Germline V lookup: CDR1 DFQATT, CDR2 SNEGSKA (reference sequence). CDR3 length equals 16 residues. With 0 bases clipped from V and 3 bases from J, the junction kept 7 bases outside the gene matches. CDR3 in amino acids: CSARDLQGAGKNIQYF. CDR3 DNA sequence: TGCAGTGCTAGAGATCTCCAGGGGGCTGGCAAAAACATTCAGTACTTC.